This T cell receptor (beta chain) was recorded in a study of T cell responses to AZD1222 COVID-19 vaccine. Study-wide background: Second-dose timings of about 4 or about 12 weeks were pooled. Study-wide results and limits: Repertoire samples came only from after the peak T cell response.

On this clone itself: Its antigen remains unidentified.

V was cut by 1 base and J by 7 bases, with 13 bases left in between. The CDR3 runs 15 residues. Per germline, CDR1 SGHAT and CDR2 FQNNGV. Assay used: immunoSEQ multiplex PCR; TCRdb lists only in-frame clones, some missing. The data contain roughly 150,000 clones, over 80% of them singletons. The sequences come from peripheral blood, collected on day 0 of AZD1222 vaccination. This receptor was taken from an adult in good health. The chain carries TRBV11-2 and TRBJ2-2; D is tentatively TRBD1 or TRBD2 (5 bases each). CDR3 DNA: TGTGCCAGCAGCTTAGCCGGGGTGACAGACGGGGAGCTGTTTTTT. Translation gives CASSLAGVTDGELFF. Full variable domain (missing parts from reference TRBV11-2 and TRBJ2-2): EAGVAQSPRYKIIEKRQSVAFWCNPISGHATLYWYQQILGQGPKLLIQFQNNGVVDDSQLPKDRFSAERLKGVDSTLKIQPAKLEDSAVYLCASSLAGVTDGELFFGEGSRLTVL.